Below, 10 T cell receptor beta chains from the same sample are listed, as sequenced in a study of vaccination effects on CD4 cells after COVID-19. Before any sequencing was done, the ViraFEST assay used viral peptide pools to expand antigen-specific CD4+ T cells. Isolating CD4+ T cells followed approximately nine days of culture. Each participant received a vaccine that was either BNT162b2 or mRNA-1273, given as two doses. The protocol was immunoSEQ multiplex PCR, while the TCRdb copy is restricted to in-frame clones and leaves out a portion. Of about 24,000 clones listed, 60% to 85% are singletons. Their antigens remain unidentified. The sample in question was CD4+ T cells from PBMCs cultured with HCoV-NL63 spike peptides, obtained after COVID-19 vaccination. All receptors come from a human donor who received a COVID-19 vaccine.

The rearrangement uses TRBV5-8 and TRBJ1-2; D might be TRBD1 (6 bases). V dropped 2 bases and J dropped 8 bases, with 10 bases sitting between them. Per the germline V gene, CDR1 is SGHTS and CDR2 is YDEGEE. The CDR3 is 12 amino acids. The CDR3 DNA reads TGTGCCAGCAGCTTTAACAGGGACGGCTACACCTTC. Translating it yields CASSFNRDGYTF.

This clone occurred a few times. The chain combines TRBV6-5 with TRBJ1-5, with 7 bases fitting TRBD1. The trim removed 6 bases at V and 3 bases at J, leaving 5 bases unmatched. Germline V gene sequence: CDR1 MNHEY, CDR2 SVGAGI. The CDR3 consists of 14 residues. DNA of the CDR3: TGTGCCAGCAGGAAAACAGGGGACAATCAGCCCCAGCATTTT. This codes for CASRKTGDNQPQHF.

V is TRBV3-1 (or the pseudogene TRBV3-2) and J is TRBJ2-7; possible D gene TRBD2, 5 bases. Trimming pared 10 bases from V and 2 bases from J, leaving 9 bases between. Germline values: CDR1 LGHDT, CDR2 YNNKEL (reference sequence). This CDR3 contains 11 residues. CDR3 DNA: TGTGCCACCTCCGGGACCTACGAGCAGTACTTC. Translation: CATSGTYEQYF.

In DNA, the CDR3 is TGTGCCAGCAAGGGGGGCACCGGGGAGCTGTTTTTT. Translated: CASKGGTGELFF. The V call is TRBV7-9, the J call TRBJ2-2; tentatively, D is TRBD1 or TRBD2 (6 bases each). This CDR3 has 12 residues. V lost 7 bases to trimming and J lost 4 bases, with 7 bases between them. Per germline, CDR1 SEHNR and CDR2 FQNEAQ (reference sequence).

This clone is termed medium-sized. The chain uses TRBV6-5 and TRBJ1-6; a possible D gene is TRBD1 (6 bases). From germline, CDR1 is MNHEY and CDR2 SVGAGI. V lost 2 bases to trimming and J lost 5 bases, with 7 bases between them. CDR3 length: 14 amino acids. CDR3 sequence reads: CASSYGGHNSPLHF. The CDR3 DNA reads TGTGCCAGCAGTTACGGGGGGCATAATTCACCCCTCCACTTT.

The genes are TRBV7-8 and TRBJ2-5; 7 positions match TRBD1. The CDR3 loop spans 13 amino acids. Germline trimming cut 5 bases from V and 5 bases from J; bases unmatched to any gene: 5. Germline V gives CDR1 SGHVS, CDR2 FQNEAQ. CDR3 residues: CASSPDRDETQYF. CDR3 coding DNA: TGTGCCAGCAGCCCCGACAGGGATGAGACCCAGTACTTC.

CDR3 sequence reads: CASSQGLAGATSTDTQYF. The CDR3, as DNA: TGTGCCAGCAGCCAAGGACTAGCGGGGGCAACTAGCACAGATACGCAGTATTTT. The chain employs TRBV3-1 (or the pseudogene TRBV3-2) and TRBJ2-3, with 12 bases matching TRBD2. The ends lost 1 base at V and 0 bases at J; junction bases unmatched: 5. Germline CDR1 is LGHDT and CDR2 is YNNKEL (reference sequence). The CDR3 is made up of 18 amino acids.

This chain joins TRBV5-6 and TRBJ2-7; the D gene is possibly TRBD1 (6 bases). Trimming took off 4 bases at V and 0 bases at J, with 11 bases between the two ends. The CDR3 sequence is 14 residues long. CDR1 and CDR2 (germline): SGHDT, YYEEEE. The CDR3 DNA is TGTGCCAGCAGCCCAGGGGTTACCTCCTACGAGCAGTACTTC. This gives the protein CASSPGVTSYEQYF.

This clone was detected once. J is TRBJ1-1 and V is TRBV29-1; the D gene is possibly TRBD1 (6 bases). V shed 5 bases and J shed 4 bases, with 14 bases lying between them. The CDR3 totals 13 residues. Looked up from germline, CDR1 is SQVTM and CDR2 is ANQGSEA. CDR3 protein: CSVHPRGPTEAFF. CDR3 coding DNA: TGCAGCGTTCACCCCAGGGGTCCCACTGAAGCTTTCTTT.

This clone was counted between two and nine times. This chain's CDR3 is CATSDRRGYNSPLHF. The CDR3 DNA reads as TGTGCCACCAGCGATCGACGCGGGTATAATTCACCCCTCCACTTT. The chain uses TRBV15 and TRBJ1-6; D remains unclear. The CDR3 loop spans 15 amino acids. Trimming removed 5 bases from V and 4 bases from J, with 12 bases in between. CDR1 and CDR2 from the germline V gene are LNHNV and YYDKDF (reference sequence).